This entry lists 22 T cell receptor beta chains sequenced from one sample in a study of blood T cell repertoires in COVID-19. TCRdb's table, derived via immunoSEQ multiplex PCR, lists solely in-frame clones and lacks some. The table has around 300,000 clones, roughly 90% seen once. The sample was peripheral blood. The receptors here all came from a woman aged 25 to 39 with active or convalescent COVID-19.

J is TRBJ1-2 and V is TRBV9; 7 bases align to TRBD1. Germline loops: CDR1 SGDLS, CDR2 YYNGEE. This CDR3 contains 15 residues. V shed 6 bases and J 1 base; nucleotides not matched to a gene: 9. The CDR3 is CASKQGVSINYGYTF. The CDR3 region has the DNA TGTGCCAGCAAGCAGGGGGTTTCAATTAACTATGGCTACACCTTC.

This clone showed up just once. The gene calls are TRBV9 and TRBJ2-1; a possible D gene is TRBD1 (5 bases). Germline V gene lookup returns CDR1 SGDLS and CDR2 YYNGEE. This CDR3 region has 15 residues. Trimming shortened V by 0 bases and J by 1 base, and 8 bases separated the two germline ends. The CDR3 DNA is TGTGCCAGCAGCGTAGACCAGGGTTCCTACAATGAGCAGTTCTTC. It is translated as CASSVDQGSYNEQFF.

CDR3 protein: CASSPGLAGGGDTQYF. CDR3 coding DNA: TGTGCCAGCAGCCCGGGACTAGCGGGGGGAGGGGATACGCAGTATTTT. The rearrangement links TRBV7-3 to TRBJ2-3, with 15 bases aligning to TRBD2. Germline loops: CDR1 SGHTA, CDR2 FQGTGA. V was clipped by 5 bases and J by 6 bases; unmatched bases: 6. The CDR3 totals 16 residues.

The rearrangement joins TRBV30 to TRBJ1-6; no clear D gene. The V gene's germline CDR1 is GTSNPN and CDR2 SVGIG (reference sequence). V gave up 2 bases and J gave up 0 bases, with 14 bases separating them. The CDR3 runs to 17 residues. This CDR3 is CAWSREGASSYNSPLHF. In DNA, the CDR3 is TGTGCCTGGAGTCGGGAGGGTGCGAGCTCCTATAATTCACCCCTCCACTTT.

This clone was observed a few times. The chain employs TRBV5-1 and TRBJ2-5, with D perhaps matching TRBD2 (6 bases). This CDR3 is built from 15 residues. Trimming cost V 4 bases and J 2 bases, with 15 bases left between them. Germline values: CDR1 SGHRS, CDR2 YFSETQ. This CDR3 is CASSLGLTLQETQYF. In DNA form, the CDR3 reads TGCGCCAGCAGCCTTGGACTAACCTTACAAGAGACCCAGTACTTC.

CDR3 bases: TGTGCCAGCAGTCCGAGGGCGGAGCCGACCTACGAGCAGTACTTC. It codes for CASSPRAEPTYEQYF. The J gene is TRBJ2-7, the V gene TRBV27, with D possibly being TRBD2 (5 bases). With 5 bases removed from V and 2 bases from J, the gap between germline ends came to 16 bases. The CDR3 totals 15 residues. Germline CDR1 and CDR2: MNHEY and SMNVEV (reference sequence).

The chain combines TRBV7-9 with TRBJ1-4; D is possibly TRBD1 (6 bases). Between the trimmed V and J ends, which lost 3 bases and 9 bases, there was a span of 14 bases. This CDR3 has 14 amino acids. From germline, CDR1 is SEHNR and CDR2 FQNEAQ (reference sequence). CDR3 sequence: CASSFFGQTQKLFF. The CDR3 DNA follows: TGTGCCAGCAGCTTCTTCGGACAGACACAAAAACTGTTTTTT.

The J gene is TRBJ2-3, the V gene TRBV19, with D possibly being TRBD1 (5 bases). Germline V gives CDR1 LNHDA, CDR2 SQIVND (reference sequence). V was cut by 5 bases and J by 0 bases, with 6 bases left in between. CDR3 length equals 13 residues. CDR3 nucleotides: TGTGCCAGTAGTGACAGAAGCACAGATACGCAGTATTTT. Translation gives CASSDRSTDTQYF.

The chain is built from TRBV6-2 or TRBV6-3 and TRBJ1-1, with D perhaps TRBD1 (5 bases). Trimming pared 6 bases from V and 4 bases from J, leaving 18 bases between. This CDR3 spans 15 amino acids. Germline lookup yields CDR1 MNHEY and CDR2 SVGEGT. The CDR3 nucleotides are TGTGCCAGCAGCCCCGGCGGGGCCGGGGGCACTGAAGCTTTCTTT. Protein sequence: CASSPGGAGGTEAFF.

The chain joins TRBV7-9 to TRBJ1-2, with D tentatively TRBD1 (6 bases). CDR1 is SEHNR and CDR2 is FQNEAQ in the germline V gene (reference sequence). CDR3 size: 14 residues. V lost 6 bases, J lost 4 bases, and 15 bases lay in between. CDR3 nucleotide sequence: TGTGCCAGCAGAACGGGGGGGCGGACCTATGGCTACACCTTC. Amino acid sequence: CASRTGGRTYGYTF.

This clone was counted a single time. V usage is TRBV5-1 and J usage is TRBJ2-6; D might be TRBD2 (5 bases). Germline assignment: CDR1 SGHRS and CDR2 YFSETQ. V lost 2 bases to trimming and J lost 0 bases, with 18 bases between them. The CDR3 contains 19 residues. The CDR3 DNA is TGCGCCAGCAGCTTTTCCGGGCTAGCTCTATTCTCTGGGGCCAACGTCCTGACTTTC. This encodes CASSFSGLALFSGANVLTF.

Turning to this clone: The same CDR3 arises from other DNA sequences in this sample as well. The J gene is TRBJ2-3, the V gene TRBV11-3; 8 bases are shared with TRBD2. Germline loops: CDR1 SGHNT, CDR2 YENEEA. The CDR3 runs 15 residues. V dropped 3 bases and J dropped 4; count of bases not matched to a gene: 6. Here the CDR3 DNA reads TGTGCCAGCAGCTTGCGCGGGGGGAGGGCAGATACGCAGTATTTT. This translates into CASSLRGGRADTQYF.

This sequence joins TRBV19 and TRBJ2-2; 9 bases align to TRBD2. The CDR3 sequence is 19 residues long. CDR1 and CDR2 from the germline V gene are LNHDA and SQIVND (reference sequence). The V and J ends lost 8 bases and 1 base, in that order; junction bases with no gene match: 17. The CDR3 sequence is CASSSQRGLAGWNTGELFF. DNA of the CDR3: TGTGCCAGTTCGAGCCAGAGGGGGCTAGCGGGGTGGAACACCGGGGAGCTGTTTTTT.

This chain links TRBV14 with TRBJ1-1; maybe TRBD1 (6 bases). The V and J ends lost 0 bases and 5 bases respectively, with 19 bases between them. Germline V gives CDR1 SGHDN, CDR2 FVKESK. The CDR3 has 17 residues. CDR3 sequence: CASSQDEWGARGTEAFF. The CDR3 nucleotides read TGTGCCAGCAGCCAAGATGAATGGGGGGCGCGGGGGACTGAAGCTTTCTTT.

CDR3 loop: CAWNPWRTSGIAGETQYF. The CDR3 DNA follows: TGTGCCTGGAACCCCTGGAGAACTTCCGGGATCGCGGGAGAGACCCAGTACTTC. The chain joins TRBV30 to TRBJ2-5; possibly TRBD2 for D (5 bases). The germline V and J ends were trimmed by 4 bases and 4 bases, with 28 bases remaining between them. This CDR3 spans 18 amino acids. Germline lookup yields CDR1 GTSNPN and CDR2 SVGIG (reference sequence).

The chain recombines TRBV5-1 with TRBJ1-1, with TRBD1 identical over 9 bases. Losses at the gene ends were 1 base for V and 7 bases for J; bases not matched to a gene: 11. The CDR3 totals 16 residues. Germline V gene data show CDR1 as SGHRS and CDR2 as YFSETQ. The CDR3 nucleotides are TGCGCCAGCAGCTTGACCTCGACAGGGGGGACCCTTGAAGCTTTCTTT. Amino acid sequence: CASSLTSTGGTLEAFF.

This rearrangement joins TRBV5-1 to TRBJ2-3; 8 bases are a match to TRBD2. CDR1 and CDR2 from the germline V gene are SGHRS and YFSETQ. This CDR3 has 14 amino acids. With 7 bases clipped from V and 4 bases from J, the junction kept 8 bases outside the gene matches. The DNA for the CDR3 is TGCGCCAGCTCCGGGGGGGGTTTGGCAGATACGCAGTATTTT. Amino acid sequence: CASSGGGLADTQYF.

This clone was found a few times. V and J are TRBV6-5 and TRBJ2-7; 10 bases align to TRBD2. The CDR3 sequence is 15 residues long. The ends lost 6 bases at V and 0 bases at J; junction bases unmatched: 5. Germline V gene data show CDR1 as MNHEY and CDR2 as SVGAGI. CDR3 sequence (DNA): TGTGCCAGCAGAAAACTAGCGGGGAACTCCTACGAGCAGTACTTC. This codes for CASRKLAGNSYEQYF.

This chain uses TRBV19 with TRBJ1-2; TRBD1 agrees at 7 bases. The CDR3 is 13 amino acids. The junction had 3 bases not matched to a gene; V was cut back by 7 bases and J by 1 base. The germline V gene has CDR1 LNHDA and CDR2 SQIVND (reference sequence). The CDR3 is CASTQGGNYGYTF. The CDR3 coding sequence is TGTGCCAGTACCCAGGGGGGTAACTATGGCTACACCTTC.

The chain couples TRBV6-2 or TRBV6-3 to TRBJ1-3, with 7 positions matching TRBD1. Per germline, CDR1 MNHEY and CDR2 SVGEGT. V shed 2 bases, J shed 2 bases, and the junction held 6 bases outside the gene matches. CDR3 size: 16 residues. CDR3: CASSYPPDRPGNTIYF. The CDR3 coding sequence is TGTGCCAGCAGTTACCCACCGGACAGGCCTGGAAACACCATATATTTT.

The V gene is TRBV7-3, the J gene TRBJ2-5; possibly TRBD2 for D (5 bases). Germline loops: CDR1 SGHTA, CDR2 FQGTGA. Deletions cut 5 bases from V and 7 bases from J, with 14 bases between. The CDR3 is 13 residues long. CDR3 bases: TGTGCCAGCAGCACCGAGAGGGCAGGGACCCAGTACTTC. Protein sequence: CASSTERAGTQYF.

This chain links TRBV7-9 with TRBJ2-3; 8 bases agree with TRBD1. This CDR3 comprises 14 residues. The V and J ends lost 4 bases and 6 bases, in that order; junction bases with no gene match: 6. The germline V gene encodes CDR1 SEHNR and CDR2 FQNEAQ (reference sequence). Here the CDR3 reads CASSWTGQADTQYF. The DNA for the CDR3 is TGTGCCAGCAGCTGGACAGGGCAGGCGGATACGCAGTATTTT.